The clone carrying this T cell receptor (beta chain) was recorded only once. Generated by immunoSEQ multiplex PCR, the TCRdb table keeps only in-frame clones and is missing some. This table has approximately 180,000 clones, 94% appearing once. These data come from a study of control samples from healthy donors and cancer patients. The receptor's source is a woman aged 18-29 years in good health. The sequenced sample consisted of blood.

The CDR3 here is CASSEERGTEAFF. Written as DNA, the CDR3 is TGTGCCAGCTCCGAGGAGCGAGGCACTGAAGCTTTCTTT. The rearrangement links TRBV6-4 to TRBJ1-1; D unclear. The V end lost 8 bases, the J end lost 4 bases, and 14 bases lay between the germline ends. There are 13 residues in the CDR3. From germline, CDR1 is MRHNA and CDR2 SNTAGT.